This TCR beta chain emerged from a study of regulatory T cells in long-lasting Graves disease. Time point denoted: persistent/refractory GD, antithyroid drugs over 5 years with positive TRAb. There was RNA extracted from PBMCs, and the TCR library was made from it. The V and J ends lost 6 bases and 5 bases, in that order; junction bases with no gene match: 8. CDR3 length: 15 amino acids. From germline, CDR1 is SGHAT and CDR2 FQNNGV. Turning to this clonotype: Its antigen is currently unknown.

Study-wide findings and caveats: Lower TCR diversity was seen in persistent Graves' patients than in newly diagnosed ones. TRBV28, TRBJ1-2 and TRBJ2-5 emerged as the favored segments in persistent disease.

Investigators prepared the TCR beta libraries by applying iRepertoire HTBI primers and Arm-PCR of CDR3 regions. TCRdb redid the calling of the multiplex PCR reads with MiXCR, one entry per CDR3 protein. The repertoire holds 700,000 or so distinct CDR3 sequences, with 25% to 30% as singletons. This sequence originates from a female donor with Graves disease. Specimen: peripheral blood mononuclear cells (PBMCs), collected when the disease was refractory, from a patient treated with antithyroid drugs. This rearrangement joins TRBV11-2 to TRBJ2-1; 9 bases are shared with TRBD2. The CDR3 coding sequence is TGTGCCAGCAGGAAACTAGCGGGTCTTAACAATGAGCAGTTCTTC. It is translated as CASRKLAGLNNEQFF. The complete variable domain, with remaining parts taken from reference TRBV11-2 and TRBJ2-1, reads EAGVAQSPRYKIIEKRQSVAFWCNPISGHATLYWYQQILGQGPKLLIQFQNNGVVDDSQLPKDRFSAERLKGVDSTLKIQPAKLEDSAVYLCASRKLAGLNNEQFFGPGTRLTVL.